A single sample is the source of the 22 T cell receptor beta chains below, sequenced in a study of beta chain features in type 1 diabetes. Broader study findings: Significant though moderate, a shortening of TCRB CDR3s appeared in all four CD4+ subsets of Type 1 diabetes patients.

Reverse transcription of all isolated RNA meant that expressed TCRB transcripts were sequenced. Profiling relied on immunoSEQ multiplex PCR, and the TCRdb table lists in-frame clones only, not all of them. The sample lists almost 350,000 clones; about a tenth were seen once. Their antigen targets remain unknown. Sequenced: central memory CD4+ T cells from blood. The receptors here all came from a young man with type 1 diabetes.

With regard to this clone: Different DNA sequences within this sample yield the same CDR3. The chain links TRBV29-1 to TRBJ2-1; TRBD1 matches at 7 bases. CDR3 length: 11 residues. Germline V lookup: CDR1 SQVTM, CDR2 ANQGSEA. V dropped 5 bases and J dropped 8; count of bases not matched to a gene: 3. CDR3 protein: CSVRQGDEQFF. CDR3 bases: TGCAGCGTTCGACAGGGCGATGAGCAGTTCTTC.

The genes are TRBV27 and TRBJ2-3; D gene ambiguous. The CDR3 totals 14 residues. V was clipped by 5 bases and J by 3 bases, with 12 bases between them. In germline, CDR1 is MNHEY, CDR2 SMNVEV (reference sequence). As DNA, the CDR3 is TGTGCCAGCAGTCTCCTGGAGAGTACAGATACGCAGTATTTT. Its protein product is CASSLLESTDTQYF.

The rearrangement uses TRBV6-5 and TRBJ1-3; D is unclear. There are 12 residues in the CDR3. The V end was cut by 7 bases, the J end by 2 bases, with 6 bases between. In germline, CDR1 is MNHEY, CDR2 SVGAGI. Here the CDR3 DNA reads TGTGCCAGCAAAAGCGCTGGAAACACCATATATTTT. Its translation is CASKSAGNTIYF.

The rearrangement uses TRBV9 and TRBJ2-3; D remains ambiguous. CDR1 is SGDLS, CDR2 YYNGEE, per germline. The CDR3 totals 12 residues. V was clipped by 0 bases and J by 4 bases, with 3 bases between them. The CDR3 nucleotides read TGTGCCAGCAGCGTAGTTCCAGATACGCAGTATTTT. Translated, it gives CASSVVPDTQYF. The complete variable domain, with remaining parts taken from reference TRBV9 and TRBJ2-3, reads DSGVTQTPKHLITATGQRVTLRCSPRSGDLSVYWYQQSLDQGLQFLIQYYNGEERAKGNILERFSAQQFPDLHSELNLSSLELGDSALYFCASSVVPDTQYFGPGTRLTVL.

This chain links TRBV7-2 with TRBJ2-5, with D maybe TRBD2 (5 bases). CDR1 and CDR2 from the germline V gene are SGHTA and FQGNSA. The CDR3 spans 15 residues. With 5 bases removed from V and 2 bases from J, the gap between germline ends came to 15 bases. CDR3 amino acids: CASSPNGELQETQYF. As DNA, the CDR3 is TGTGCCAGCAGCCCCAACGGGGAACTTCAAGAGACCCAGTACTTC. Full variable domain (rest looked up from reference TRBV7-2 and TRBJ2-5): GAGVSQSPSNKVTEKGKDVELRCDPISGHTALYWYRQSLGQGLEFLIYFQGNSAPDKSGLPSDRFSAERTGGSVSTLTIQRTQQEDSAVYLCASSPNGELQETQYFGPGTRLLVL.

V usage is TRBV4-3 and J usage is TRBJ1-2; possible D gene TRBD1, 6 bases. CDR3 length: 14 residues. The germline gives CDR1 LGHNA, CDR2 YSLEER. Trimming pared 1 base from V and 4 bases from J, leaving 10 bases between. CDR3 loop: CASSQAGTPYGYTF. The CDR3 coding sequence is TGCGCCAGCAGCCAAGCCGGGACACCCTATGGCTACACCTTC.

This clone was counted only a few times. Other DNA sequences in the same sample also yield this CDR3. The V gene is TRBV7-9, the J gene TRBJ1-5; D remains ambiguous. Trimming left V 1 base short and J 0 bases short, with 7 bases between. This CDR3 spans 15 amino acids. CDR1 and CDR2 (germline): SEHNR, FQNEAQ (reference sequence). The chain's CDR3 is CASSLGSGSNQPQHF. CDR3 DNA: TGTGCCAGCAGCTTAGGCTCGGGTAGCAATCAGCCCCAGCATTTT.

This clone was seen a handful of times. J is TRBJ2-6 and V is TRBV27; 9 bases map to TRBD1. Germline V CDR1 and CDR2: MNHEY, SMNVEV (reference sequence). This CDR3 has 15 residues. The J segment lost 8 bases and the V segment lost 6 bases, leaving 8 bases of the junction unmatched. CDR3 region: CASSDSDRGSNVLTF. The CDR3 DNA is TGTGCCAGCAGCGATTCGGACAGGGGTTCCAACGTCCTGACTTTC.

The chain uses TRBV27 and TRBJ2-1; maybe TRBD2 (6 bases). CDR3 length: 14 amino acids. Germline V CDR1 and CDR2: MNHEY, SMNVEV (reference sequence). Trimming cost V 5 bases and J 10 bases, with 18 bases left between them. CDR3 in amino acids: CASSPRLGGIEQFF. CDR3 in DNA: TGTGCCAGCAGTCCCAGACTAGGAGGAATCGAGCAGTTCTTC.

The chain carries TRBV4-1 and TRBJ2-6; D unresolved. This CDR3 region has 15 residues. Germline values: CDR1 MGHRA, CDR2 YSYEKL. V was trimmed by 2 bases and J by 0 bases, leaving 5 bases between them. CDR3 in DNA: TGCGCCAGCAGCCAAATAGACTCTGGGGCCAACGTCCTGACTTTC. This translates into CASSQIDSGANVLTF.

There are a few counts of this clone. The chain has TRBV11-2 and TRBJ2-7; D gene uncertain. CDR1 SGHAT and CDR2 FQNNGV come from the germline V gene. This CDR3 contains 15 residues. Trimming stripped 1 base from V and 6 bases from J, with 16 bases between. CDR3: CASSLGRTAGAEQYF. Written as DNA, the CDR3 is TGTGCCAGCAGCTTAGGTCGGACCGCCGGCGCCGAGCAGTACTTC.

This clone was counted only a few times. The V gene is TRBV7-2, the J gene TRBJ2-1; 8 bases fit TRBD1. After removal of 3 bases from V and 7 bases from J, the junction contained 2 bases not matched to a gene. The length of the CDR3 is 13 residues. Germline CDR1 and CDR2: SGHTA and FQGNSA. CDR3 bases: TGTGCCAGCAGCTTCACAGGGGGGAATGAGCAGTTCTTC. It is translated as CASSFTGGNEQFF.

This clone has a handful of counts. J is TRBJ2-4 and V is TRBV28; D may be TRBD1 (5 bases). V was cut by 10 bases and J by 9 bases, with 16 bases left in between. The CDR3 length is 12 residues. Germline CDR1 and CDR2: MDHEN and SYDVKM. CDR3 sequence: CATKQRGFIQYF. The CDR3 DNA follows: TGTGCCACCAAACAAAGGGGATTCATTCAGTACTTC.

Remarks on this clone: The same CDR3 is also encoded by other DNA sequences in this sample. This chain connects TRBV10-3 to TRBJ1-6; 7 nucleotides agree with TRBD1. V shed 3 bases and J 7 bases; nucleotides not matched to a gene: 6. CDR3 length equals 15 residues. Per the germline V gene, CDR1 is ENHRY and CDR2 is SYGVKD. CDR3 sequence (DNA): TGTGCCATCAGTGAAGGGCAGGGGGGGAATTCACCCCTCCACTTT. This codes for CAISEGQGGNSPLHF.

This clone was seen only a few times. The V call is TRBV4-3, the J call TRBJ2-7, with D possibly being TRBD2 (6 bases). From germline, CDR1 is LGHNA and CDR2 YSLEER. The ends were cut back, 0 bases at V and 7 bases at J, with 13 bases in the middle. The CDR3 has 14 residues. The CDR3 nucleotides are TGCGCCAGCAGCCAAGATGTCCTAGCGCGAGAGCAGTACTTC. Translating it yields CASSQDVLAREQYF.

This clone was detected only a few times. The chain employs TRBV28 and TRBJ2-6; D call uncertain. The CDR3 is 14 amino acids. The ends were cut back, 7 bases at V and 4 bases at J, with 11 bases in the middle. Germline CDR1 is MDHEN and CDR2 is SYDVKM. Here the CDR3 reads CASTGRSGANVLTF. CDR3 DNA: TGTGCCAGCACCGGCCGGTCAGGGGCCAACGTCCTGACTTTC.

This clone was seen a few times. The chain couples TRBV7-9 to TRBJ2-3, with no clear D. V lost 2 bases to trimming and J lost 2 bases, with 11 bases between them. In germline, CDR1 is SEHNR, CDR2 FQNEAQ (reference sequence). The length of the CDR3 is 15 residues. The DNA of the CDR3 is TGTGCCAGCAGCTTATACCCGACGCACACAGATACGCAGTATTTT. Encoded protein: CASSLYPTHTDTQYF.

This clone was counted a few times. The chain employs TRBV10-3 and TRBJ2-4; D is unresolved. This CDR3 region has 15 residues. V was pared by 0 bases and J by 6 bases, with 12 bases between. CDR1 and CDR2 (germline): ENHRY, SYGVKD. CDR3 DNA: TGTGCCATCAGTGAGTCTACCCCTGGATCAAACATTCAGTACTTC. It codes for CAISESTPGSNIQYF.

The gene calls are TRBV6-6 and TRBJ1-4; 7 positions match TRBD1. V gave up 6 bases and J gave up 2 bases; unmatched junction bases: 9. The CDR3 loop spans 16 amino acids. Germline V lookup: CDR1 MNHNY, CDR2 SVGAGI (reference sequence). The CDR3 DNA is TGTGCCAGCAGGACCGGACAGGTTGGGACTAATGAAAAACTGTTTTTT. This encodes CASRTGQVGTNEKLFF.

Here the CDR3 DNA reads TGTGCCATCAGTGAGTCGACAGGGAACAATGAGCAGTTCTTC. It codes for CAISESTGNNEQFF. This chain connects TRBV10-3 to TRBJ2-1; TRBD1 aligns across 7 bases. Germline V gives CDR1 ENHRY, CDR2 SYGVKD. The junction had 1 base not matched to a gene; V was cut back by 0 bases and J by 5 bases. CDR3 length: 14 amino acids.

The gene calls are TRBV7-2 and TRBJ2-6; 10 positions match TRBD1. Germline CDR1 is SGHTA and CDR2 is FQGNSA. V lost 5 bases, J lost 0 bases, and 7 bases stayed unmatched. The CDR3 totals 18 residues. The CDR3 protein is CASSERQGADSGANVLTF. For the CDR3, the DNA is TGTGCCAGCAGCGAGCGACAGGGGGCCGACTCTGGGGCCAACGTCCTGACTTTC.

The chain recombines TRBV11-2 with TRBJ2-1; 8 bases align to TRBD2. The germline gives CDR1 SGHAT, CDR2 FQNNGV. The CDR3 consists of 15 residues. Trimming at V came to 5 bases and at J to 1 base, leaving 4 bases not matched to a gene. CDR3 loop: CASSLSGGSYNEQFF. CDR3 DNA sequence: TGTGCCAGCAGCCTCAGCGGGGGATCCTACAATGAGCAGTTCTTC.